The clone carrying this TCR beta chain was detected ten times or more. The antigen remains undetermined. The source of the sample is a study of T cell repertoires in cytomegalovirus infection. TCRdb re-analysed the reads in MiXCR, keeping a single row per CDR3 protein. Of under 200,000 distinct CDR3 sequences listed, 7.5% to 10% are singletons. Notes on the study in general: In two of eight donors, the top clonotype was HLA-C-restricted CMV-specific.

The V end lost 0 bases, the J end lost 8 bases, and 13 bases lay between the germline ends. Germline V CDR1 and CDR2: SGHVS, FQNEAQ. This CDR3 is built from 15 residues. This clonotype originated in a human donor in good health (CMV status not recorded). Some clones in this sample may be carry-over from other donors' samples. The chain employs TRBV7-8 and TRBJ1-4; D unresolved. The sequenced material came from PBMCs. CDR3 sequence: CASSLAGRSGEKLFF. The CDR3 nucleotides are TGTGCCAGCAGCTTAGCGGGCAGGTCTGGAGAAAAACTGTTTTTT.